This TCR beta chain was obtained from a study of T cell responses to AZD1222 COVID-19 vaccine. The study's findings and limits: Sampling captured repertoires only after the peak T cell response. Among the donors, most were white British and more were female, and clonal diversity was possibly underestimated.

This clone appeared once. As yet, its antigen is unknown. This CDR3 has 12 residues. Between the trimmed V and J ends, which lost 7 bases and 4 bases, there was a span of 10 bases. The method was immunoSEQ multiplex PCR; TCRdb's version includes in-frame clones alone and lacks a portion of them. The sample consists of some 71,000 clones, 84% of them appearing once. The sample was peripheral blood, taken on day 0 of AZD1222 vaccination. The J gene is TRBJ1-2, the V gene TRBV12-3 or TRBV12-4; D is perhaps TRBD1 (5 bases). This TCR derives from an adult in good health. CDR3 loop: CASTRGGYGYTF. The CDR3 DNA is TGTGCCAGCACTCGTGGGGGCTATGGCTACACCTTC.